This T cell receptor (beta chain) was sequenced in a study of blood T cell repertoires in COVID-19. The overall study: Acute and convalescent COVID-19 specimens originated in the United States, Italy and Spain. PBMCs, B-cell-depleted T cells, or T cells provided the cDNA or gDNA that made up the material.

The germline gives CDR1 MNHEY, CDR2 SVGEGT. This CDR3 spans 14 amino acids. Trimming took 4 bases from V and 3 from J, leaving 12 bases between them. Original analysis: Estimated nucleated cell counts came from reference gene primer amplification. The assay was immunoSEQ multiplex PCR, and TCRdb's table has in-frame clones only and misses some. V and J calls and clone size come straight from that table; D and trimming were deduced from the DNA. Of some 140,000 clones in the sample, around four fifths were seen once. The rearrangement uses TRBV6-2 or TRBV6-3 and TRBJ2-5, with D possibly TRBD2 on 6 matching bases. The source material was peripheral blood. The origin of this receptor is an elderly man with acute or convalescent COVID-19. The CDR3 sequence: CASSWRVIKETQYF. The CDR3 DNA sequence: TGTGCCAGCAGTTGGAGGGTGATAAAAGAGACCCAGTACTTC.